This T cell receptor beta chain was captured by sequencing in a study of cytomegalovirus exposure and HLA in healthy donors. As concerns this clone: Its specificity is unknown.

With 60 Vbeta and 13 Jbeta primers, the PCR was carried out. Repertoires were generated with immunoSEQ multiplex PCR, while TCRdb's copy carries only in-frame clones and drops some. The sample records 130,000 to 150,000 clones, 60% to 80% being singletons. Study-wide findings and caveats: Altogether, 150 or so TCR beta chains were recorded as cytomegalovirus-associated. Within an earlier analysis, most TCR beta V segments proved productive either about 90% or about 30% of the time.

The sample comprised PBMCs. The TCR originated in a male donor in good health and CMV-seronegative.

CDR3 coding DNA: TGTGCCAGCAGCTCCCACCCGGGACAGGGGAATGAGCAGTTCTTC. It is translated as CASSSHPGQGNEQFF. This chain joins TRBV9 and TRBJ2-1; 10 bases are shared with TRBD1. CDR3 length: 15 amino acids. Per the germline V gene, CDR1 is SGDLS and CDR2 is YYNGEE. The J segment lost 7 bases and the V segment lost 4 bases, leaving 8 bases of the junction unmatched.